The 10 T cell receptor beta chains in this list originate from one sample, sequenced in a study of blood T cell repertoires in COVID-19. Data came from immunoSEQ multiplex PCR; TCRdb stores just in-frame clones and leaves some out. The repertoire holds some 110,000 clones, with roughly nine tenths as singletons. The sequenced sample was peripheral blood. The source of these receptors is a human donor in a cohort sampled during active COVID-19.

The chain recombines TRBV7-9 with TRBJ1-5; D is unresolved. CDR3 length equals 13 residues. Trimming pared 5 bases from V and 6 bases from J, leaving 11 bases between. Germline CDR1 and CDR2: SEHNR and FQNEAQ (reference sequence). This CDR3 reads CASSTSSGQPQHF. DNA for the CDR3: TGTGCCAGCAGCACATCCTCAGGTCAGCCCCAGCATTTT.

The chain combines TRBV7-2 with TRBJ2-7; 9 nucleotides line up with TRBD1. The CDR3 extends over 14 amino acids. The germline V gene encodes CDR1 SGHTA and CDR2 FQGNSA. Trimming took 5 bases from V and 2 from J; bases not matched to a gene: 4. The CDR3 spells CASSPGQGAYEQYF. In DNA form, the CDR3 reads TGTGCCAGCAGCCCGGGACAGGGTGCCTACGAGCAGTACTTC.

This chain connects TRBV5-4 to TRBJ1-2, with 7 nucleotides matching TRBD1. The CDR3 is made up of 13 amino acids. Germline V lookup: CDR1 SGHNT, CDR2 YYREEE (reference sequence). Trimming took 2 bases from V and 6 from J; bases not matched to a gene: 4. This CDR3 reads CASSLWDSDGYTF. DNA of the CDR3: TGTGCCAGCAGCTTATGGGACAGTGATGGCTACACCTTC.

The CDR3 loop reads CASSIAGGGDTEAFF. In DNA form, the CDR3 reads TGTGCCAGTAGTATAGCCGGCGGGGGGGACACTGAAGCTTTCTTT. V gene TRBV19 combines with J gene TRBJ1-1, with D possibly being TRBD1 (5 bases). Per germline, CDR1 LNHDA and CDR2 SQIVND (reference sequence). Trimming cost V 1 base and J 3 bases, with 12 bases left between them. This CDR3 comprises 15 residues.

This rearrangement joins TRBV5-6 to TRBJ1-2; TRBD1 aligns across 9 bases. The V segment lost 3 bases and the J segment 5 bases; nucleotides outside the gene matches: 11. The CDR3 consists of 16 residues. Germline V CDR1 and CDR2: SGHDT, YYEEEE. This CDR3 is CASSSITGGASYGYTF. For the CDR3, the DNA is TGTGCCAGCAGCTCAATAACAGGGGGCGCCAGTTATGGCTACACCTTC.

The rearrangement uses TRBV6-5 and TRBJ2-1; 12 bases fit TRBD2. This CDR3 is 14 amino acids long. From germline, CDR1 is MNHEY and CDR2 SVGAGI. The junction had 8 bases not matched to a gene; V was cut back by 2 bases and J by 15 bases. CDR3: CASSYLAGGPYTFF. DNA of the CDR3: TGTGCCAGCAGTTACCTAGCGGGGGGGCCGTATACGTTCTTC.

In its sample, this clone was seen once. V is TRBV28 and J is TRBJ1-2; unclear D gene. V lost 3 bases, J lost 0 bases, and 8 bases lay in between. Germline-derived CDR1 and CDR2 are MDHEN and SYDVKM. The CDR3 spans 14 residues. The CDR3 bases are TGTGCCAGCAGTTTGAATCCAGCTAACTATGGCTACACCTTC. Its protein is CASSLNPANYGYTF.

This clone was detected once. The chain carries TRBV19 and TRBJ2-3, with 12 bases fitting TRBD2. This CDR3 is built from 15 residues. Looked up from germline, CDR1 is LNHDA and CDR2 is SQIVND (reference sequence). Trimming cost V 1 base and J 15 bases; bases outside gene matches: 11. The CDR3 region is CASSIVSLAGGGQYF. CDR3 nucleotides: TGTGCCAGTAGTATAGTGTCACTAGCGGGAGGCGGTCAATATTTT.

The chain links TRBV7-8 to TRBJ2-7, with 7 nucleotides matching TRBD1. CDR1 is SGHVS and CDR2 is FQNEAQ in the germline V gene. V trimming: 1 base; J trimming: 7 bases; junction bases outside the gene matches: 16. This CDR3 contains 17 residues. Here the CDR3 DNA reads TGTGCCAGCAGCTTAGATCCCCCCCCAGGACAGGAGGAGGAGCAGTACTTC. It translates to CASSLDPPPGQEEEQYF.

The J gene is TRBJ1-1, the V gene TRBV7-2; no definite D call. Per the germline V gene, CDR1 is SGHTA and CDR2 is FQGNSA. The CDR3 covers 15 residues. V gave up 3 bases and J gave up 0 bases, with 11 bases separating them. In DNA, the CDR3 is TGTGCCAGCAGCTTGAGCGGACCTATGAACACTGAAGCTTTCTTT. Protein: CASSLSGPMNTEAFF. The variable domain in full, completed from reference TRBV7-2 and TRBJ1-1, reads GAGVSQSPSNKVTEKGKDVELRCDPISGHTALYWYRQSLGQGLEFLIYFQGNSAPDKSGLPSDRFSAERTGGSVSTLTIQRTQQEDSAVYLCASSLSGPMNTEAFFGQGTRLTVV.